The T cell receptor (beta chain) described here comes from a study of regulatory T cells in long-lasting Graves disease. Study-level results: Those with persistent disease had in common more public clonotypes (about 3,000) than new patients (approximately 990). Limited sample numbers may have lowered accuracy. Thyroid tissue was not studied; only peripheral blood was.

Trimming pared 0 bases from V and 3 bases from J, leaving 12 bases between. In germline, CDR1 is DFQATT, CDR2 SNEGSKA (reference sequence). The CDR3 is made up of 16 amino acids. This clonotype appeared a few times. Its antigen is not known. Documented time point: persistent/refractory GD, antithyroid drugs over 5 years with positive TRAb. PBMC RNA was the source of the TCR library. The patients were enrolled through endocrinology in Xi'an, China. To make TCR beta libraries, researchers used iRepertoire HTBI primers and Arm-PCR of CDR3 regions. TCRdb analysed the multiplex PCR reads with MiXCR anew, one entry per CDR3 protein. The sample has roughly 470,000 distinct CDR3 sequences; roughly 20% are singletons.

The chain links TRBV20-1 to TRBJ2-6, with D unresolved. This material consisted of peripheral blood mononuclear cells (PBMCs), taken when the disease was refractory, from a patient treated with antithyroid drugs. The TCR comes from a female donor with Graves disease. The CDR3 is CSARDKSILGANVLTF. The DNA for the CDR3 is TGCAGTGCTAGAGATAAGTCGATCCTTGGGGCCAACGTCCTGACTTTC.